The clone carrying this TCR beta chain occurred many times. The antigen is unknown. The data were obtained in a study of post-analysis software for immune sequencing data. Study details: The cohort encompassed relapsing-remitting, secondary progressive and progressive-relapsing multiple sclerosis disease courses. Points from the study as a whole: Patients had higher frequencies than controls of about 5 TRBV segments, including TRBV5-6, TRBV5-1 and TRBV20-1. Normalized Chao1 diversity was significantly lower in multiple sclerosis patients than in controls.

Germline V gene lookup returns CDR1 KGHSH and CDR2 LQKENI. The CDR3 covers 13 residues. V trimming: 6 bases; J trimming: 5 bases; junction bases outside the gene matches: 7. Libraries were made from TCR beta cDNA, and they carried unique molecular identifiers. TCRdb re-called the PCR reads with MiXCR, one entry per CDR3 protein. This sample has about 210,000 distinct CDR3 sequences; about 30% occur once, and the top ten carry approximately 3.6%. The sequencing input was blood. The sequence was collected from a girl under 18 with multiple sclerosis. The chain couples TRBV18 to TRBJ2-7, with TRBD1 matching over 7 bases. CDR3 in DNA: TGTGCCAGCTCCCCTCAGGGGGTCGACGAGCAGTACTTC. Encoded protein: CASSPQGVDEQYF.